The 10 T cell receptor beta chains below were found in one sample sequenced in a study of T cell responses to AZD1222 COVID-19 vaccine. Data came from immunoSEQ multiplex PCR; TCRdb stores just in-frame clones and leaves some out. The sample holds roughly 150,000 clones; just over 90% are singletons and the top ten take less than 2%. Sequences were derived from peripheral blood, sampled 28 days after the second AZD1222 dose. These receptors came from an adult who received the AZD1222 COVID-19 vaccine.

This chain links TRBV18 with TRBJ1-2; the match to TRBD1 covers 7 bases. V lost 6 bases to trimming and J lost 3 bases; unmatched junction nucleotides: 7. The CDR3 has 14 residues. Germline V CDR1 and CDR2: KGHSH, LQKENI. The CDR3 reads CASSQGEADYGYTF. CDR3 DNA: TGTGCCAGCTCTCAGGGGGAGGCTGACTATGGCTACACCTTC.

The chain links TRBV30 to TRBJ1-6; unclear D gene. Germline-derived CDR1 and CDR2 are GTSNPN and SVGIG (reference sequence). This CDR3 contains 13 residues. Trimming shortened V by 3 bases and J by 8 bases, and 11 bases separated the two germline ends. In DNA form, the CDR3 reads TGTGCCTGGAGGACTCAAGGGTATTCACCCCTCCACTTT. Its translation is CAWRTQGYSPLHF.

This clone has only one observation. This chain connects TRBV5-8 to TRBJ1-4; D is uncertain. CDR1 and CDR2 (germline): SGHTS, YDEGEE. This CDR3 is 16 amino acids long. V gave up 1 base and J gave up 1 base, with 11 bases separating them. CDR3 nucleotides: TGTGCCAGCAGCTTGTGGGGAAGAGGAACTAATGAAAAACTGTTTTTT. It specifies CASSLWGRGTNEKLFF.

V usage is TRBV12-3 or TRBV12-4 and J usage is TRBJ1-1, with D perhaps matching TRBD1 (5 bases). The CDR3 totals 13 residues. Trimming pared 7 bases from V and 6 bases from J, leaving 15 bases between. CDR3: CASILREGAEAFF. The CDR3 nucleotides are TGTGCCAGCATACTTAGGGAAGGGGCTGAAGCTTTCTTT.

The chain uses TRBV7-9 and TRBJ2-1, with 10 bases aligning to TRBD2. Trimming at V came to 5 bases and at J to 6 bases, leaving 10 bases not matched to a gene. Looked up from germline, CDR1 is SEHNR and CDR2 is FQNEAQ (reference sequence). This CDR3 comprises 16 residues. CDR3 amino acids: CASSQRLAGRGNEQFF. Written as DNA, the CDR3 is TGTGCCAGCAGCCAGAGACTAGCGGGCCGCGGCAATGAGCAGTTCTTC.

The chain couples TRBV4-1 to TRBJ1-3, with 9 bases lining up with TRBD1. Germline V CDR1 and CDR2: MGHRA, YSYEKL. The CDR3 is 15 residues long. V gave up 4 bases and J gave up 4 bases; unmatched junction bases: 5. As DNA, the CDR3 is TGCGCCAGCAGCCGAGGGACAGGGTCCGGAAACACCATATATTTT. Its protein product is CASSRGTGSGNTIYF.

The CDR3 DNA is TGTGCCAGCAGCTTAGGTACAACTGATACGCAGTATTTT. This codes for CASSLGTTDTQYF. This rearrangement joins TRBV11-3 to TRBJ2-3; D call uncertain. Deletions cut 1 base from V and 6 bases from J, with 8 bases between. Germline V CDR1 and CDR2: SGHNT, YENEEA. The CDR3 totals 13 residues. Full variable domain (rest looked up from reference TRBV11-3 and TRBJ2-3): EAGVVQSPRYKIIEKKQPVAFWCNPISGHNTLYWYLQNLGQGPELLIRYENEEAVDDSQLPKDRFSAERLKGVDSTLKIQPAELGDSAVYLCASSLGTTDTQYFGPGTRLTVL.

CDR3 sequence: CASSISPGGEEQYF. Here the CDR3 DNA reads TGTGCCAGTAGTATAAGTCCGGGGGGAGAGGAGCAGTACTTC. This sequence joins TRBV19 and TRBJ2-7; 7 bases agree with TRBD2. The CDR3 length is 14 residues. Trimming removed 2 bases from V and 7 bases from J; junction bases left unmatched: 8. Looked up from germline, CDR1 is LNHDA and CDR2 is SQIVND (reference sequence).

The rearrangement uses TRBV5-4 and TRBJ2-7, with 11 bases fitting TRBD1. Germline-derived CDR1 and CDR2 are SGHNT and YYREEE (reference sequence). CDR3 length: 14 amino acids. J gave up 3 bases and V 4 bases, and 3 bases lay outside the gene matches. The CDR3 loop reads CASSPGQGDYEQYF. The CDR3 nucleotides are TGTGCCAGCAGCCCGGGACAGGGGGACTACGAGCAGTACTTC.

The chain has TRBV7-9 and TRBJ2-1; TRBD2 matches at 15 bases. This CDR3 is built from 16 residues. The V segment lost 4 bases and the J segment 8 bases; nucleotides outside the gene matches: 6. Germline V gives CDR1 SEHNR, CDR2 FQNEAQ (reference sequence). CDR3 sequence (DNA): TGTGCCAGCAGCTCCCGGACTAGCGGGAGGGCAGATGAGCAGTTCTTC. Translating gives CASSSRTSGRADEQFF.